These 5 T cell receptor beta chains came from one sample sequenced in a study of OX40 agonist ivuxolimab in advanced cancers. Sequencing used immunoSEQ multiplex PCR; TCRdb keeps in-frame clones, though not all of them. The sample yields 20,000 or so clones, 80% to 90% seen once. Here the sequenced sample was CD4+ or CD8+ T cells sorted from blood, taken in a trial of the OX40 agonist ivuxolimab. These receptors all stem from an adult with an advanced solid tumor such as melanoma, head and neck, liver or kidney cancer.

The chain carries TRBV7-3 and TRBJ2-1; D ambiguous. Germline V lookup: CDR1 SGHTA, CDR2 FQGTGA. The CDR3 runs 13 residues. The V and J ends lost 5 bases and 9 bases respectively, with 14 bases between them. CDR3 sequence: CASSHSTGPEQFF. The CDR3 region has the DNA TGTGCCAGCAGCCACTCGACTGGACCTGAGCAGTTCTTC.

CDR3 residues: CASTRTGGRETQYF. The CDR3 region has the DNA TGTGCCAGCACAAGGACAGGGGGCAGAGAGACCCAGTACTTC. This chain joins TRBV9 and TRBJ2-5, with TRBD1 matching 11 bases. V lost 6 bases and J lost 4; bases outside the gene matches: 5. Germline CDR1 is SGDLS and CDR2 is YYNGEE. The CDR3 spans 14 residues.

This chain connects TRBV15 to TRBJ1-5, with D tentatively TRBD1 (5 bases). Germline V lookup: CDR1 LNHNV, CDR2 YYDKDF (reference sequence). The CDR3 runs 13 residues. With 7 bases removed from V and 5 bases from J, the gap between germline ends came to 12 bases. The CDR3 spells CATTLAGDQPQHF. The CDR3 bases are TGTGCCACCACCTTGGCGGGGGATCAGCCCCAGCATTTT.

The CDR3 spells CASSRDRAYGYTF. CDR3 in DNA: TGTGCCAGCAGCCGGGACAGGGCCTATGGCTACACCTTC. V usage is TRBV6-6 and J usage is TRBJ1-2, with TRBD1 identical over 9 bases. V gave up 6 bases and J gave up 4 bases; unmatched junction bases: 3. CDR1 and CDR2 (germline): MNHNY, SVGAGI (reference sequence). This CDR3 spans 13 amino acids.

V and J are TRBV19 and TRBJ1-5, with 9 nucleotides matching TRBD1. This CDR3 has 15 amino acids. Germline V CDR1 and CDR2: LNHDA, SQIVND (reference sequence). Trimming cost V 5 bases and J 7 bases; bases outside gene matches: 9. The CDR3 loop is CASSHGRTGEQPQHF. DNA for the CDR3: TGTGCCAGTAGTCACGGACGGACAGGGGAACAGCCCCAGCATTTT.